This entry concerns a single TCR beta chain. CDR3 size: 15 residues. The V end lost 2 bases, the J end lost 6 bases, and 14 bases lay between the germline ends. CDR1 is MNHEY, CDR2 SVGEGT, per germline. The sample is drawn from a study of blood T cell repertoires in COVID-19. Across the whole study: The United States, Italy and Spain supplied acute and convalescent COVID-19 samples.

Per the original methods: Estimated nucleated cell counts came from reference gene primer amplification. The table came from immunoSEQ multiplex PCR; TCRdb's copy has only in-frame clones and leaves some out. Clonal size and the V and J genes are those of that table, whereas D and trimming came from the DNA. The profile shows about 220,000 clones, 80% to 90% of them singletons. The chain carries TRBV6-2 or TRBV6-3 and TRBJ2-4, with D tentatively TRBD1 (6 bases). The sample was peripheral blood. This sequence was found in a man aged 35 to 55 who had recovered from COVID-19. The CDR3 loop reads CASSYGAGAGNIQYF. The DNA for the CDR3 is TGTGCCAGCAGTTACGGGGCAGGGGCTGGAAACATTCAGTACTTC.